These T cell receptor beta chains were read from a single sample in a study of shared clonotypes between healthy human individuals. The protocol was immunoSEQ multiplex PCR, while the TCRdb copy is restricted to in-frame clones and leaves out a portion. The sample comprises 1.4 million to 1.5 million clones, roughly 96% of which are singletons, and roughly 1.1% rests with the top ten. Sequencing input: naive CD4+ T cells sorted from blood. These receptors were collected from a man in his thirties or forties in good health. CDR3s include the opening cysteine and the closing phenylalanine or tryptophan. Fields, in order: J gene, V gene, clone size, D gene, CDR3 protein, CDR3 DNA. The D gene is left open where the match is weak. The size field is filled for only some rows; it gives once, few, many or a size class.

J: TRBJ2-5; V: TRBV13; size: -; D: -; CDR3: CASSPRRAGQETQYF; DNA: TGTGCCAGCAGCCCTCGGAGGGCCGGGCAAGAGACCCAGTACTTC
J: TRBJ2-7; V: TRBV19; size: -; D: -; CDR3: CASSTHSLAPWNTYEQYF; DNA: TGTGCCAGTAGCACACATTCCCTAGCGCCCTGGAACACTTACGAGCAGTACTTC
J: TRBJ2-6; V: TRBV9; size: -; D: TRBD1; CDR3: CASRQGVTSGANVLTF; DNA: TGTGCCAGCAGACAGGGGGTTACCTCTGGGGCCAACGTCCTGACTTTC
J: TRBJ2-5; V: TRBV6-1; size: -; D: -; CDR3: CASSVSSPKETQYF; DNA: TGTGCCAGCAGTGTTTCCAGCCCGAAAGAGACCCAGTACTTC
J: TRBJ1-5; V: TRBV25-1; size: -; D: TRBD1; CDR3: CASSVIRDRGNQPQHF; DNA: TGTGCCAGCAGTGTAATCCGGGACAGGGGCAATCAGCCCCAGCATTTT
J: TRBJ2-7; V: TRBV18; size: -; D: -; CDR3: CASSVARRPYEQYF; DNA: TGTGCCAGCTCAGTAGCCAGGCGACCCTACGAGCAGTACTTC
J: TRBJ1-2; V: TRBV6-1; size: once; D: -; CDR3: CASSEVPRTAYGYTF; DNA: TGTGCCAGCAGTGAAGTCCCAAGGACTGCTTATGGCTACACCTTC
J: TRBJ2-1; V: TRBV11-2; size: once; D: TRBD2; CDR3: CASSRTSGRSKSVNEQFF; DNA: TGTGCCAGCAGCAGGACTAGCGGGAGGTCGAAGAGTGTGAATGAGCAGTTCTTC
J: TRBJ1-3; V: TRBV28; size: -; D: TRBD1; CDR3: CASSLWERGPGNTIYF; DNA: TGTGCCAGCAGTTTATGGGAAAGGGGGCCTGGAAACACCATATATTTT
J: TRBJ2-2; V: TRBV5-1; size: -; D: -; CDR3: CASSLGGSGELFF; DNA: TGCGCCAGCAGCTTGGGGGGCAGCGGGGAGCTGTTTTTT
J: TRBJ2-7; V: TRBV6-5; size: -; D: TRBD2; CDR3: CASRYHPSGSSYEQYF; DNA: TGTGCCAGCAGATACCACCCTAGCGGGAGTTCCTACGAGCAGTACTTC
J: TRBJ2-7; V: TRBV10-3; size: -; D: -; CDR3: CAIREDRAGPYEQYF; DNA: TGTGCCATCAGAGAAGACCGGGCAGGACCATACGAGCAGTACTTC
J: TRBJ2-3; V: TRBV6-4; size: once; D: -; CDR3: CAGSLAPSTDTQYF; DNA: TGTGCCGGTAGCCTAGCGCCCAGCACAGATACGCAGTATTTT
J: TRBJ2-7; V: TRBV7-8; size: -; D: -; CDR3: CASSLAVNYEQYF; DNA: TGTGCCAGCAGCTTAGCGGTCAACTACGAGCAGTACTTC
J: TRBJ2-2; V: TRBV29-1; size: -; D: -; CDR3: CSVDTGNTGELFF; DNA: TGCAGCGTTGATACGGGGAACACCGGGGAGCTGTTTTTT
J: TRBJ2-2; V: TRBV5-1; size: -; D: -; CDR3: CASSLAGGLSGTGELFF; DNA: TGCGCCAGCAGCTTGGCAGGGGGACTTTCCGGCACCGGGGAGCTGTTTTTT
J: TRBJ2-1; V: TRBV6-1; size: -; D: TRBD1; CDR3: CASRLRDRVNEQFF; DNA: TGTGCCAGCAGGTTGAGGGACAGGGTCAATGAGCAGTTCTTC
J: TRBJ2-7; V: TRBV27; size: -; D: TRBD1; CDR3: CASSLRDRKYEQYF; DNA: TGTGCCAGCAGTCTCCGGGACAGAAAGTACGAGCAGTACTTC
J: TRBJ2-5; V: TRBV11-2; size: -; D: -; CDR3: CASSLEAWYQETQYF; DNA: TGTGCCAGCAGCCTCGAGGCCTGGTACCAAGAGACCCAGTACTTC